This entry describes one T cell receptor beta chain. Its antigen remains unknown. The CDR3 runs 16 residues. V was pared by 4 bases and J by 4 bases, with 8 bases of the junction left unmatched. Germline CDR1 reads ENHRY; CDR2 reads SYGVKD. TCRdb analysed the 5' RACE reads with MiXCR anew, one entry per CDR3 protein. The top ten clones hold under 35% of a sample with tens of thousands of distinct CDR3 sequences, about 8.3% of them seen once. These data are taken from a study of CD8 T cells in ankylosing spondylitis. Study results and limitations: Blood of patients with ankylosing spondylitis appeared to be characterized by a TCR beta motif of seven or eight highly homologous variants.

The source material was blood, either unsorted or a sorted T cell fraction (not recorded which). The clonotype comes from a male donor with ankylosing spondylitis. V and J are TRBV10-3 and TRBJ2-3; TRBD2 agrees at 10 bases. The CDR3 spells CAISVGASGRADTQYF. The CDR3, as DNA: TGTGCCATCAGTGTGGGAGCAAGCGGGAGGGCAGATACGCAGTATTTT.